The sequence of this T cell receptor beta chain was determined in a study of cytomegalovirus exposure and HLA in healthy donors. The PCR contained 60 Vbeta and 13 Jbeta primers. Clones were sequenced by immunoSEQ multiplex PCR, and TCRdb holds only the in-frame ones, with some missing. This sample carries fewer than 250,000 clones, around 80% of them seen once, and the ten largest clones take around 0.99%. A note on this clone: Antigen: not known.

Trimming cost V 4 bases and J 4 bases, with 21 bases left between them. Germline assignment: CDR1 SGDLS and CDR2 YYNGEE. This CDR3 is 17 amino acids long. Findings and limits, study-wide: Cytomegalovirus status, reportedly, was diagnosed with high specificity and sensitivity by the classifier.

V gene TRBV9 combines with J gene TRBJ2-1; D might be TRBD2 (6 bases). The material sequenced was PBMCs. The sequence came from a woman between 35 and 50 years old in good health and CMV-seronegative. The chain's CDR3 is CASSSGSGRDLYNEQFF. The DNA for the CDR3 is TGTGCCAGCAGCTCCGGATCGGGGCGGGACTTGTACAATGAGCAGTTCTTC.